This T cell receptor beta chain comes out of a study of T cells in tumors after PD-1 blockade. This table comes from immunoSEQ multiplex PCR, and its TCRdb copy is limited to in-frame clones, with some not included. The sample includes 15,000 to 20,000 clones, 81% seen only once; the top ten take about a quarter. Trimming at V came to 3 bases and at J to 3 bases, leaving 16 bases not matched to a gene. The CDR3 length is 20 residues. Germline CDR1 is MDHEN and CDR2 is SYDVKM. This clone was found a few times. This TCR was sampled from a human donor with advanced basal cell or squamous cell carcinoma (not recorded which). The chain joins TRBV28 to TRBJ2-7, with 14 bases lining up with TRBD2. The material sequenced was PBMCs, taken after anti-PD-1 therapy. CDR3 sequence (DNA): TGTGCCAGCAGTTTGGTTGGCCGATTGGGACTAGCGGGAGAGGACTACGAGCAGTACTTC. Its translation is CASSLVGRLGLAGEDYEQYF. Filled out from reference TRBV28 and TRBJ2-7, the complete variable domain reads DVKVTQSSRYLVKRTGEKVFLECVQDMDHENMFWYRQDPGLGLRLIYFSYDVKMKEKGDIPEGYSVSREKKERFSLILESASTNQTSMYLCASSLVGRLGLAGEDYEQYFGPGTRLTVT.